This TCR beta chain appears in the sequencing data of a study of shared clonotypes between healthy human individuals. Study summary: The donor pool was made up of two women and a few men aged 18 to 49.

Only in-frame clones appear in the TCRdb table, and some are missing; sequencing was by immunoSEQ multiplex PCR. Here the sample spans 1.4 million or so clones, approximately 98.5% being singletons. V was pared by 4 bases and J by 2 bases, with 12 bases between. This CDR3 contains 15 residues. Germline CDR1 SGHTS, CDR2 YDEGEE. Sequenced material: naive CD4+ T cells sorted from blood. Subset meaning: CD45RA+ positively selected. This sequence joins TRBV5-8 and TRBJ1-4, with D perhaps TRBD1 (6 bases). The sequence came from a young man in good health. The CDR3 bases are TGTGCCAGCAGCCAGGGGAGGAGGACTAATGAAAAACTGTTTTTT. Encoded protein: CASSQGRRTNEKLFF.